These 19 T cell receptor beta chains were all obtained from the same sample, sequenced in a study of OX40 agonist ivuxolimab in advanced cancers. TCRdb's copy holds only in-frame clones and misses some; the assay was immunoSEQ multiplex PCR. The profile shows about 80,000 clones, more than 75% of them singletons. The source material was CD4+ or CD8+ T cells sorted from blood, sampled in a trial of the OX40 agonist ivuxolimab. Every receptor here comes from an adult with an advanced solid tumor such as melanoma, head and neck, liver or kidney cancer.

This chain joins TRBV5-8 and TRBJ2-3; D gene uncertain. Trimming left V 4 bases short and J 5 bases short, with 14 bases between. Germline lookup yields CDR1 SGHTS and CDR2 YDEGEE. This CDR3 is 14 amino acids long. The CDR3: CASSPGYIRDTQYF. Here the CDR3 DNA reads TGTGCCAGCAGCCCCGGCTACATACGAGATACGCAGTATTTT.

The chain recombines TRBV28 with TRBJ1-4, with 7 bases matching TRBD1. CDR1 and CDR2 from the germline V gene are MDHEN and SYDVKM. The junction had 7 bases not matched to a gene; V was cut back by 3 bases and J by 9 bases. This CDR3 has 14 residues. The CDR3 protein is CASSLGQINKKLFF. The CDR3 nucleotides are TGTGCCAGCAGTTTGGGACAGATTAACAAAAAACTGTTTTTT.

The chain couples TRBV5-6 to TRBJ2-5, with D perhaps TRBD1 (5 bases). The V end was cut by 3 bases, the J end by 5 bases, with 17 bases between. This CDR3 contains 15 residues. Germline V gives CDR1 SGHDT, CDR2 YYEEEE. The CDR3 region has the DNA TGTGCCAGCAGCTCCGTGAAGGGGCCCGGGGAGACCCAGTACTTC. Translation gives CASSSVKGPGETQYF.

V gene TRBV28 combines with J gene TRBJ1-6; D ambiguous. Trimming left V 1 base short and J 7 bases short, with 11 bases between. Germline assignment: CDR1 MDHEN and CDR2 SYDVKM. The CDR3 has 15 amino acids. The CDR3 loop reads CASSLSGEGNSPLHF. The CDR3, as DNA: TGTGCCAGCAGTTTATCTGGGGAAGGAAATTCACCCCTCCACTTT.

The chain uses TRBV6-5 and TRBJ1-6, with D uncertain. Trimming took 2 bases from V and 8 from J, leaving 16 bases between them. Germline CDR1 and CDR2: MNHEY and SVGAGI. The CDR3 loop spans 16 amino acids. The CDR3 here is CASSYPGEYVDSPLHF. DNA for the CDR3: TGTGCCAGCAGTTACCCCGGAGAATATGTTGATTCACCCCTCCACTTT.

This chain links TRBV29-1 with TRBJ1-1, with no clear D. Trimming pared 5 bases from V and 5 bases from J, leaving 15 bases between. From germline, CDR1 is SQVTM and CDR2 ANQGSEA. This CDR3 comprises 13 residues. The CDR3 sequence: CSVLSLGGTEAFF. DNA of the CDR3: TGCAGCGTTCTTTCTCTAGGTGGAACTGAAGCTTTCTTT.

This clone has just a few counts. This chain links TRBV9 with TRBJ1-1; the D gene is possibly TRBD1 (6 bases). The CDR3 length is 13 residues. Trimming left V 3 bases short and J 2 bases short, with 8 bases between. Germline CDR1 SGDLS, CDR2 YYNGEE. The DNA of the CDR3 is TGTGCCAGCAGCGGACAGGTTAACACTGAAGCTTTCTTT. This translates into CASSGQVNTEAFF.

The CDR3 DNA reads as TGCGCCAGCAGCCGGGGACAGGGGCTAGGGCCTGAAGCTTTCTTT. Encoded protein: CASSRGQGLGPEAFF. The V and J genes are TRBV5-1 and TRBJ1-1; 10 nucleotides match TRBD1. Per germline, CDR1 SGHRS and CDR2 YFSETQ. V shed 4 bases and J 6 bases; nucleotides not matched to a gene: 9. This CDR3 has 15 amino acids.

A word on this clone: The junction and the germline gene differ at one end; a read error may be behind it. The V call is TRBV7-2, the J call TRBJ2-5; D perhaps matches TRBD2 (5 bases). This CDR3 region has 13 residues. Germline CDR1 reads SGHTA; CDR2 reads FQGNSA. The CDR3 DNA reads TGTGCCAGCAGCCGCGGGTCTCAAGAGGCCCAGTACTTC. It is translated as CASSRGSQEAQYF.

This chain connects TRBV5-4 to TRBJ1-2; D unclear. From germline, CDR1 is SGHNT and CDR2 YYREEE (reference sequence). Trimming cost V 3 bases and J 4 bases, with 7 bases left between them. CDR3 length equals 12 residues. This chain's CDR3 is CASSSQLYGYTF. CDR3 nucleotide sequence: TGTGCCAGCAGCTCACAGCTCTATGGCTACACCTTC.

The chain has TRBV5-1 and TRBJ2-7; the match to TRBD1 covers 8 bases. This CDR3 region has 14 residues. V lost 4 bases to trimming and J lost 5 bases; unmatched junction nucleotides: 8. In germline, CDR1 is SGHRS, CDR2 YFSETQ. The CDR3 is CASSITGGLHEQYF. DNA for the CDR3: TGCGCCAGCAGCATTACAGGGGGTCTCCACGAGCAGTACTTC.

The rearrangement uses TRBV19 and TRBJ1-5; 7 nucleotides agree with TRBD1. Germline-derived CDR1 and CDR2 are LNHDA and SQIVND (reference sequence). The CDR3 spans 15 residues. J lost 0 bases, V lost 4 bases, and 3 bases had no gene match. DNA for the CDR3: TGTGCCAGTAGTACAGGGACAGTTAGCAATCAGCCCCAGCATTTT. Translated, it gives CASSTGTVSNQPQHF.

V gene TRBV9 combines with J gene TRBJ2-2; TRBD2 matches 7 bases. The CDR3 has 19 amino acids. Per germline, CDR1 SGDLS and CDR2 YYNGEE. With V trimmed by 0 bases and J by 1 base, 12 bases remained unmatched. CDR3 coding DNA: TGTGCCAGCAGCGTAGCTCCCTTTTGGGGGGGGTGGAACACCGGGGAGCTGTTTTTT. Protein sequence: CASSVAPFWGGWNTGELFF.

The chain joins TRBV11-2 to TRBJ2-1; perhaps TRBD1 as D (6 bases). CDR1 SGHAT and CDR2 FQNNGV come from the germline V gene. This CDR3 is 16 amino acids long. Between the trimmed V and J ends, which lost 2 bases and 4 bases, there was a span of 15 bases. The CDR3 loop is CASSLKNREFYNEQFF. As DNA, the CDR3 is TGTGCCAGCAGCTTAAAAAACAGGGAGTTTTACAATGAGCAGTTCTTC.

V gene TRBV5-1 combines with J gene TRBJ2-5; D possibly corresponds to TRBD1 (5 bases). The ends were cut back, 7 bases at V and 7 bases at J, with 20 bases in the middle. The germline gives CDR1 SGHRS, CDR2 YFSETQ. The CDR3 covers 14 residues. The CDR3 loop is CASQGIRGTRTQYF. CDR3 nucleotides: TGCGCCAGCCAAGGTATAAGGGGAACGCGGACCCAGTACTTC.

V usage is TRBV10-3 and J usage is TRBJ2-1; 8 bases agree with TRBD2. This CDR3 contains 19 residues. Germline CDR1 ENHRY, CDR2 SYGVKD. Unmatched junction bases numbered 15, after V lost 3 bases and J lost 2 bases. In nucleotides, the CDR3 is TGTGCCATCAGTGATCCATCCGGGACTAGTGGGGGGGCCTACAATGAGCAGTTCTTC. Amino acid sequence: CAISDPSGTSGGAYNEQFF.

This clone occurred a few times. The V call is TRBV19, the J call TRBJ1-5; 8 bases fit TRBD1. Germline loops: CDR1 LNHDA, CDR2 SQIVND (reference sequence). The CDR3 is made up of 15 amino acids. The ends lost 5 bases at V and 2 bases at J; junction bases unmatched: 5. The CDR3 loop is CASSDRGKGNQPQHF. The CDR3 nucleotides are TGTGCCAGTAGTGACAGGGGCAAAGGCAATCAGCCCCAGCATTTT.

This clone has a single count. The rearrangement links TRBV5-5 to TRBJ2-1; 8 bases map to TRBD1. The CDR3 totals 15 residues. Germline assignment: CDR1 SGHKS and CDR2 YYEKEE (reference sequence). V was clipped by 0 bases and J by 4 bases; unmatched bases: 3. CDR3 residues: CASSLAGQGYNEQFF. As DNA, the CDR3 is TGTGCCAGCAGCTTGGCAGGACAGGGATACAATGAGCAGTTCTTC.

The chain recombines TRBV20-1 with TRBJ1-2; no clear D. The CDR3 has 11 residues. CDR1 and CDR2 from the germline V gene are DFQATT and SNEGSKA (reference sequence). V was pared by 5 bases and J by 9 bases, with 13 bases between. The CDR3 coding sequence is TGCAGTGCTCGTTTGATGGGGAGCTACACCTTC. It translates to CSARLMGSYTF.